This T cell receptor (beta chain) was observed in a study of blood T cell repertoires in COVID-19. V shed 5 bases and J 0 bases; nucleotides not matched to a gene: 2. CDR1 is MNHEY, CDR2 SMNVEV, per germline (reference sequence). The CDR3 covers 14 residues. Per the original data handling: Using reference gene primer amplification, nucleated cell counts were estimated. TCRdb's copy holds only in-frame clones and misses some; the assay was immunoSEQ multiplex PCR. The D gene and trimming were derived from the DNA, and the V and J assignments and clone size from that table. The sample has 25,000 to 35,000 clones, around nine tenths seen once.

The chain employs TRBV27 and TRBJ1-1; 8 bases are a match to TRBD1. This clonotype was obtained from a human donor in a cohort sampled during active COVID-19. Sequences were obtained from peripheral blood. The CDR3 bases are TGTGCCAGCAGTGACAGGGGTGTGAACACTGAAGCTTTCTTT. Its protein is CASSDRGVNTEAFF.